Sequencing of this TCR beta chain was carried out in a study of read filtering for tumor transcriptome and immune sequencing. Study conclusions and caveats: Approximately 82% of IR-seq clonotypes had one read, totaling approximately 3.3% of reads; RNA-seq: around 70% and 40%. Correlation between methods rose after single-read clonotypes were removed. The sorted CD138-negative fraction was a mixed bone marrow immune population, not purified T cells.

V shed 3 bases and J shed 6 bases, with 9 bases lying between them. The germline V gene encodes CDR1 DFQATT and CDR2 SNEGSKA (reference sequence). This CDR3 comprises 12 residues. The library was built from 400 ng RNA with molecular barcoded adaptors for alpha/delta and beta/gamma chains. MiXCR, run by TCRdb on the reads, gives a single entry per CDR3 protein. Of roughly 38,000 distinct CDR3 sequences listed, 13% to 15% are singletons. This clonotype was counted at least ten times. Its antigen is unidentified. The TCR originated in a donor at least 40 years old with multiple myeloma. The sample consisted of a population of CD138-negative cells sorted from bone marrow. The rearrangement uses TRBV20-1 and TRBJ1-5; D ambiguous. The CDR3 DNA reads as TGCAGTGCTAGTAAGAAGGTTCAGCCCCAGCATTTT. As protein: CSASKKVQPQHF.